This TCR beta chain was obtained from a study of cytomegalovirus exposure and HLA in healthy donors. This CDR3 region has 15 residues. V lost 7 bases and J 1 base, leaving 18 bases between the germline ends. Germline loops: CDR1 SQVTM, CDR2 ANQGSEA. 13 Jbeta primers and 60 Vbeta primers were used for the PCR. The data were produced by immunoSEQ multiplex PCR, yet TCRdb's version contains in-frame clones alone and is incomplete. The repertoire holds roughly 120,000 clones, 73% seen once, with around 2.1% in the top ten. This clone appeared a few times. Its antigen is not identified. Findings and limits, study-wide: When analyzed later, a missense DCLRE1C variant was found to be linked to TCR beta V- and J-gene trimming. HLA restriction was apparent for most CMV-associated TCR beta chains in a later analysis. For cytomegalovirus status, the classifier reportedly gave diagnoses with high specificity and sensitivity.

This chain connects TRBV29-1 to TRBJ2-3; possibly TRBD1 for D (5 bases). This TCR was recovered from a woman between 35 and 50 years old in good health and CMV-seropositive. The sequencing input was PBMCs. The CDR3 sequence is CSAGGLLGGTDTQYF. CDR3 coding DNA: TGCAGCGCTGGCGGCCTCTTAGGGGGCACAGATACGCAGTATTTT.